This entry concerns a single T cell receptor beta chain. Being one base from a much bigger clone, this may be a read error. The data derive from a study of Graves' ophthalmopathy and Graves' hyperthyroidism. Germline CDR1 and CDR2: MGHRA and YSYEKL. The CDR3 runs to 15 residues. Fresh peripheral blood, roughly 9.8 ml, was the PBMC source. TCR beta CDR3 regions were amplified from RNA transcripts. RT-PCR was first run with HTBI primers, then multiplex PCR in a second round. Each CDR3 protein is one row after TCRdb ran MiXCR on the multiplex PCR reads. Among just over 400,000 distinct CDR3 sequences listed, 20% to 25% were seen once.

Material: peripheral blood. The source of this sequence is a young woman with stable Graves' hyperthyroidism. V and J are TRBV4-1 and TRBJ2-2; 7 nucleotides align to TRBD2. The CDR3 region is CASSQGTRTTGELCF. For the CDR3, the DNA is TGCGCCAGCAGCCAAGGGACTAGAACGACCGGGGAGCTGTGTTTT.